Listed here are 13 T cell receptor beta chains from one sample, sequenced in a study of graft-versus-host responses after intestinal transplantation. Method: immunoSEQ multiplex PCR; TCRdb's copy keeps in-frame clones and lacks some. The table records about 25,000 clones, 85% to 95% of them present only once. The material was PBMCs, obtained 18 days after transplant. Source of these receptors: a human patient who received an intestinal transplant, so some T cells may come from the graft donor.

This clone has just one count. The chain is built from TRBV7-9 and TRBJ2-1; no clear D. V was cut by 7 bases and J by 8 bases, with 21 bases left in between. The CDR3 runs 15 residues. Germline lookup yields CDR1 SEHNR and CDR2 FQNEAQ (reference sequence). The CDR3, as DNA: TGTGCCAGCACCCTGACCGTATCCACCCATGATGAGCAGTTCTTC. Protein sequence: CASTLTVSTHDEQFF.

CDR3 in DNA: TGCGCCAGCAGCCAAGAGGACATATCAGATACGCAGTATTTT. As protein: CASSQEDISDTQYF. V and J are TRBV4-1 and TRBJ2-3, with a weak D call TRBD1 (5 bases). The germline CDR1 and CDR2 sequences are MGHRA and YSYEKL. The CDR3 runs to 14 residues. The V gene lost 0 bases and the J gene lost 4 bases, with 8 bases spanning the gap.

The chain carries TRBV5-1 and TRBJ1-4; D gene uncertain. The germline gives CDR1 SGHRS, CDR2 YFSETQ. The CDR3 contains 16 residues. V lost 5 bases to trimming and J lost 0 bases, with 14 bases between them. The CDR3 sequence is CASSSYAVATNEKLFF. Here the CDR3 DNA reads TGCGCCAGCAGTTCGTATGCCGTTGCAACTAATGAAAAACTGTTTTTT.

This chain joins TRBV5-1 and TRBJ1-5; TRBD1 is a possible D gene (5 bases). CDR1 is SGHRS and CDR2 is YFSETQ in the germline V gene. V lost 0 bases and J 3 bases, leaving 10 bases between the germline ends. This CDR3 comprises 15 residues. DNA of the CDR3: TGCGCCAGCAGCTTGGGGCAGGGAAACAATCAGCCCCAGCATTTT. Its protein is CASSLGQGNNQPQHF.

The chain couples TRBV7-9 to TRBJ2-5, with a possible D match to TRBD1 (7 bases). With 5 bases removed from V and 5 bases from J, the gap between germline ends came to 21 bases. This CDR3 spans 16 amino acids. The germline V gene encodes CDR1 SEHNR and CDR2 FQNEAQ (reference sequence). The CDR3, as DNA: TGTGCCAGCAGCCGGGGGACAGAAACCAGATCTGAGACCCAGTACTTC. This translates into CASSRGTETRSETQYF.

The CDR3 sequence is CASSYASGEGSYEQYF. The DNA for the CDR3 is TGTGCCAGCAGTTACGCAAGCGGTGAGGGCTCCTACGAGCAGTACTTC. V and J are TRBV6-6 and TRBJ2-7, with D maybe TRBD2 (5 bases). The CDR3 is made up of 16 amino acids. Germline V gene sequence: CDR1 MNHNY, CDR2 SVGAGI (reference sequence). The V and J ends lost 2 bases and 0 bases respectively, with 14 bases between them.

CDR3 nucleotides: TGTGCCAGCAGAACAGGCGTGTCACAGGGAGGCAATCAGCCCCAGCATTTT. It specifies CASRTGVSQGGNQPQHF. The chain carries TRBV27 and TRBJ1-5; possible D gene TRBD1, 6 bases. V was cut by 6 bases and J by 2 bases, with 20 bases left in between. This CDR3 is 17 amino acids long. Germline V gives CDR1 MNHEY, CDR2 SMNVEV (reference sequence).

The V call is TRBV6-5, the J call TRBJ2-6; D gene unclear. Trimming removed 3 bases from V and 0 bases from J, with 3 bases in between. The CDR3 is 14 amino acids. CDR1 and CDR2 from the germline V gene are MNHEY and SVGAGI. The CDR3 here is CASSYSSGANVLTF. The CDR3 DNA follows: TGTGCCAGCAGTTATAGCTCTGGGGCCAACGTCCTGACTTTC.

The V call is TRBV7-6, the J call TRBJ1-5; the D is unclear. Trimming removed 2 bases from V and 2 bases from J, with 10 bases in between. The CDR3 is 15 residues long. CDR1 is SGHVS and CDR2 is FNYEAQ in the germline V gene. CDR3 protein: CASSLSRGGNQPQHF. For the CDR3, the DNA is TGTGCCAGCAGCTTATCCCGCGGGGGCAATCAGCCCCAGCATTTT. The full variable domain, in which reference TRBV7-6 and TRBJ1-5 provide the parts outside the CDR3, is GAGVSQSPRYKVTKRGQDVALRCDPISGHVSLYWYRQALGQGPEFLTYFNYEAQQDKSGLPNDRFSAERPEGSISTLTIQRTEQRDSAMYRCASSLSRGGNQPQHFGDGTRLSIL.

The chain uses TRBV18 and TRBJ1-4; D is possibly TRBD1 (5 bases). Germline V gene sequence: CDR1 KGHSH, CDR2 LQKENI. V gave up 3 bases and J gave up 4 bases, with 12 bases separating them. This CDR3 spans 15 amino acids. Written as DNA, the CDR3 is TGTGCCAGCTCACCCGGGACGGTTAATAATGAAAAACTGTTTTTT. Its translation: CASSPGTVNNEKLFF.

The chain carries TRBV10-1 and TRBJ2-4, with 11 bases that match TRBD2. This CDR3 is 17 amino acids long. The V segment lost 6 bases and the J segment 0 bases; nucleotides outside the gene matches: 7. Germline assignment: CDR1 WNHNN and CDR2 SYGVQD (reference sequence). CDR3 residues: CASRTSGVTLAKNIQYF. In nucleotides, the CDR3 is TGCGCCAGCAGGACTAGCGGGGTAACCCTAGCCAAAAACATTCAGTACTTC.

The J gene is TRBJ1-2, the V gene TRBV19, with D hard to call. In germline, CDR1 is LNHDA, CDR2 SQIVND (reference sequence). This CDR3 region has 14 residues. Trimming took 6 bases from V and 4 from J, leaving 15 bases between them. The CDR3 DNA reads as TGTGCCAGTAGGGACGAGATGGCTTTCTATGGCTACACCTTC. This gives the protein CASRDEMAFYGYTF.

This clone is a singleton in its sample. This chain uses TRBV4-1 with TRBJ2-7; no definite D call. The germline gives CDR1 MGHRA, CDR2 YSYEKL. CDR3 length equals 16 residues. With 0 bases removed from V and 2 bases from J, the gap between germline ends came to 14 bases. The CDR3 is CASSQDRTETAYEQYF. For the CDR3, the DNA is TGCGCCAGCAGCCAAGATCGGACGGAAACAGCCTACGAGCAGTACTTC.